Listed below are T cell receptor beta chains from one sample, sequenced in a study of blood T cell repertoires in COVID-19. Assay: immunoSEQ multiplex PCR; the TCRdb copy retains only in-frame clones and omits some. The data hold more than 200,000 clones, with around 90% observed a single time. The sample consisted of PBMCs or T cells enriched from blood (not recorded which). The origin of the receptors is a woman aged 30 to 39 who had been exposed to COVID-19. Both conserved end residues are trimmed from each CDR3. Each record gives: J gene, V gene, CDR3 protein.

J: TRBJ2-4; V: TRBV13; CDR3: ASSFRLAGGPENIQY
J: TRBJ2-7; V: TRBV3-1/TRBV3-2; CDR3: ASSQVTGAYEQY
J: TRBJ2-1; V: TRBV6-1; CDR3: ASSEAVLRTSGLAQF
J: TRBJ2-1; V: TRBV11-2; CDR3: ASSTLDSRPYNEQF
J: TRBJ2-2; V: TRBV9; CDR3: ASSPSGRSTGELF
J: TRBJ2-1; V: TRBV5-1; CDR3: ASSSLAGTRANEQF
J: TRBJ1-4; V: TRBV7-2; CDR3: ASSPRGTTNEKLF
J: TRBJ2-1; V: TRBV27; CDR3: ASSSSDVASSYNEQF
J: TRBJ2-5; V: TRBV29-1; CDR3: SVEVLGQGEETQY
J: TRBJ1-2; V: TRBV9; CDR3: ASSVEPWRTGSGGYT
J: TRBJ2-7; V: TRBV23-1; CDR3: ASSQSPSDRTSMGY
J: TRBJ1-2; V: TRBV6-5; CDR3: ATGTGDVNYGYT
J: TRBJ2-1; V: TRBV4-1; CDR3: ASRPGSGDFYNEQF
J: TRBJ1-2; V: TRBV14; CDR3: ASSQGRGNDYT
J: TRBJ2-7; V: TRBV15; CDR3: ATSFRGLGTYEQY
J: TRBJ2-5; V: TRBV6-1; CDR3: ASSEDGTGKETQY
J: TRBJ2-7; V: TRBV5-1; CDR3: ASSPSSAAGGEQY
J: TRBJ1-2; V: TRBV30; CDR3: AWEPGTENYGYT
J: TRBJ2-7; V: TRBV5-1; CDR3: ASTGQGGKLD
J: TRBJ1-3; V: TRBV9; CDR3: ASSVVPSGSGNTIY
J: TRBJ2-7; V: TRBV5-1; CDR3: ASSFGQGGYEQY
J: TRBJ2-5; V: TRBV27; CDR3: ASSLFSDRSGTQY
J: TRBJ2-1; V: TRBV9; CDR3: ASSENPSSYNEQF
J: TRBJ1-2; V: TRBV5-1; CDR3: ASSRETGEVGGYT
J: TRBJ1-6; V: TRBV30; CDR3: AWSVGGYNSPLH
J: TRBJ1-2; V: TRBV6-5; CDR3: ASSYGRSNYGYT
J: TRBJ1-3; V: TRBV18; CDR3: ASFPTRDRVGNTIY
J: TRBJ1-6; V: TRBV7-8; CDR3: ASSSDRANSPLH
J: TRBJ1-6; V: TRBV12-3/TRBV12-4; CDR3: ASSRGGSPLH
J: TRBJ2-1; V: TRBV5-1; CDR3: ASTLNNEQF
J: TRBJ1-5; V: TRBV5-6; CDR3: ASSLGRARYQPQH
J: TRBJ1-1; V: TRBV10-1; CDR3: ASSDPDTEAF
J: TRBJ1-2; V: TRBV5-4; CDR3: ASSLPGGVDGYT
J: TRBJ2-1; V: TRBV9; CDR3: ASSVMDAPRGNEQF
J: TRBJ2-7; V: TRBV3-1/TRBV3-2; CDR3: ASSPPGLAGGLYSYEQY